This T cell receptor (beta chain) was sequenced in a study of T cells in Graves' hyperthyroidism and ophthalmopathy. Study-level findings and limits: Onset of ophthalmopathy came a median approximately 6.5 months after the model predicted it. Most clonotypes expanded in the thyroid (above 0.001) were also present in blood.

The source material, RNA transcripts, was used to amplify TCR beta CDR3 regions. The study used the HTBI primer set for a first-round RT-PCR of the TCR CDR3. TCRdb ran MiXCR on the multiplex PCR reads and lists one entry per CDR3 protein. Of 400,000 or so distinct CDR3 sequences detected, roughly 15% appear once; the ten largest clones hold roughly 21%. The CDR3 loop spans 13 amino acids. The germline gives CDR1 WNHNN, CDR2 SYGVQD (reference sequence). V was cut by 7 bases and J by 11 bases, with 15 bases left in between. With respect to this clonotype: Its target is unknown.

Each person with ophthalmopathy scored at least 3 on the Clinical Activity Score, reached NOSPECS grade 4 or higher, and had been ill under 3 months. Pregnant or lactating patients were excluded, as were those with uncontrolled infection or other autoimmune disease. J is TRBJ1-6 and V is TRBV10-1, with TRBD1 as a possible D gene (5 bases). The clonotype was recovered from a woman aged 30 to 39 with Graves' ophthalmopathy. The sample comprised blood. The CDR3 DNA is TGCGCCAGCAACTCCGGGACCGAAGCACCCCTCCACTTT. Its protein is CASNSGTEAPLHF.